A selection of T cell receptor beta chains follows, all from one sample in a study of shared clonotypes between healthy human individuals. The table came from immunoSEQ multiplex PCR; TCRdb's copy has only in-frame clones and leaves some out. The sample has about 590,000 clones, nearly 97% seen once; the top ten hold approximately 0.1%. The sample was naive CD8+ T cells sorted from blood. These receptors all come from a woman in her twenties or thirties in good health. Both conserved end residues are part of each CDR3. Fields, in order: V gene, clone size, J gene, D gene, CDR3 protein, CDR3 DNA. The D gene is left open where the match is weak. The size entry is marked missing in some rows and otherwise reads once, few, many or a size class.

V: TRBV29-1
size: -
J: TRBJ1-1
D: -
CDR3: CSVLGAPAEAFF
DNA: TGCAGCGTCCTCGGGGCCCCTGCTGAAGCTTTCTTT

V: TRBV4-2
size: -
J: TRBJ2-2
D: -
CDR3: CAIQKGLASGELFF
DNA: TGTGCCATCCAGAAGGGGCTAGCGTCCGGGGAGCTGTTTTTT

V: TRBV11-2
size: -
J: TRBJ2-7
D: TRBD1
CDR3: CASSERVQGNYEQYF
DNA: TGTGCCAGCAGCGAAAGAGTACAGGGGAACTACGAGCAGTACTTC

V: TRBV2
size: -
J: TRBJ2-3
D: TRBD2
CDR3: CASSSGLAGGEDTQYF
DNA: TGTGCCAGCAGTTCGGGACTAGCGGGAGGGGAAGATACGCAGTATTTT

V: TRBV4-1
size: -
J: TRBJ2-7
D: -
CDR3: CASSQEDLPGRHEQYF
DNA: TGCGCCAGCAGCCAAGAGGATTTGCCTGGACGACACGAGCAGTACTTC

V: TRBV5-1
size: -
J: TRBJ2-7
D: -
CDR3: CASSHPGQGTYEQYF
DNA: TGCGCCAGCAGCCATCCGGGACAAGGTACCTACGAGCAGTACTTC

V: TRBV4-1
size: -
J: TRBJ2-3
D: TRBD2
CDR3: CASSPSGLGAEEDTQYF
DNA: TGCGCCAGCAGCCCTAGCGGGCTCGGTGCCGAGGAAGATACGCAGTATTTT

V: TRBV6-6
size: -
J: TRBJ2-1
D: TRBD1
CDR3: CASIRDRYYNEQFF
DNA: TGTGCCAGCATCCGGGACAGGTATTACAATGAGCAGTTCTTC

V: TRBV5-1
size: -
J: TRBJ2-7
D: -
CDR3: CASSLGNEQYF
DNA: TGCGCCAGCAGCTTGGGAAACGAGCAGTACTTC

V: TRBV27
size: -
J: TRBJ1-2
D: -
CDR3: CASSLKSGDYGYTF
DNA: TGTGCCAGCAGTTTAAAGTCTGGGGACTATGGCTACACCTTC

V: TRBV7-9
size: -
J: TRBJ1-1
D: TRBD1
CDR3: CASSLGQAGGTEAFF
DNA: TGTGCCAGCAGCTTAGGGCAAGCAGGGGGCACTGAAGCTTTCTTT

V: TRBV7-9
size: -
J: TRBJ2-3
D: TRBD1
CDR3: CASSPRDRGPTDTQYF
DNA: TGTGCCAGCAGCCCCCGGGACAGGGGCCCCACAGATACGCAGTATTTT

V: TRBV28
size: -
J: TRBJ2-2
D: -
CDR3: CASTAWEANTGELFF
DNA: TGTGCCAGCACCGCATGGGAGGCGAACACCGGGGAGCTGTTTTTT

V: TRBV28
size: once
J: TRBJ1-5
D: -
CDR3: CASSVVWAGPQHF
DNA: TGTGCCAGCAGCGTCGTTTGGGCAGGTCCCCAGCATTTT

V: TRBV15
size: -
J: TRBJ2-5
D: -
CDR3: CATSRDRYRERTFQETQYF
DNA: TGTGCCACCAGCAGAGATCGTTACAGGGAGAGAACTTTCCAAGAGACCCAGTACTTC

V: TRBV10-1
size: -
J: TRBJ2-7
D: -
CDR3: CASSRGGEQYF
DNA: TGCGCCAGCAGTCGAGGGGGCGAGCAGTACTTC

V: TRBV4-2
size: -
J: TRBJ1-5
D: -
CDR3: CASSQTRTEEQPQHF
DNA: TGTGCCAGCAGCCAGACTAGGACGGAGGAGCAGCCCCAGCATTTT

V: TRBV27
size: few
J: TRBJ1-5
D: -
CDR3: CASRSVGNQPQHF
DNA: TGTGCCAGCAGGTCCGTAGGCAATCAGCCCCAGCATTTT

V: TRBV5-5
size: -
J: TRBJ2-7
D: TRBD2
CDR3: CASSWEGLAFNEQYF
DNA: TGTGCCAGCAGCTGGGAGGGGCTAGCATTCAACGAGCAGTACTTC

V: TRBV2
size: -
J: TRBJ2-7
D: -
CDR3: CASSAETGQSYEQYF
DNA: TGTGCCAGCAGTGCAGAAACCGGACAGTCCTACGAGCAGTACTTC

V: TRBV6-5
size: once
J: TRBJ2-5
D: -
CDR3: CASSYWETQYF
DNA: TGTGCCAGCAGTTATTGGGAGACCCAGTACTTC

V: TRBV5-6
size: -
J: TRBJ2-3
D: -
CDR3: CASSLYGTDTQYF
DNA: TGTGCCAGCAGCTTGTATGGGACAGATACGCAGTATTTT

V: TRBV19
size: -
J: TRBJ2-7
D: -
CDR3: CASSIDPFGDEQYF
DNA: TGTGCCAGTAGTATAGACCCCTTCGGGGACGAGCAGTACTTC

V: TRBV11-2
size: -
J: TRBJ2-7
D: -
CDR3: CASSLSDPYEQYF
DNA: TGTGCCAGCAGCTTATCGGATCCCTACGAGCAGTACTTC

V: TRBV18
size: -
J: TRBJ1-4
D: -
CDR3: CASSPGGGPTNEKLFF
DNA: TGTGCCAGCTCACCCGGGGGCGGTCCGACTAATGAAAAACTGTTTTTT

V: TRBV28
size: -
J: TRBJ1-5
D: -
CDR3: CASTDSGLYSNQPQHF
DNA: TGTGCCAGCACCGACTCAGGGTTATATAGCAATCAGCCCCAGCATTTT

V: TRBV29-1
size: once
J: TRBJ2-7
D: TRBD2
CDR3: CSVAEPGLGSYEQYF
DNA: TGCAGCGTGGCCGAACCGGGACTAGGCTCCTACGAGCAGTACTTC

V: TRBV7-9
size: -
J: TRBJ1-4
D: TRBD1
CDR3: CASSPWTGATNEKLFF
DNA: TGTGCCAGCAGTCCTTGGACAGGGGCAACTAATGAAAAACTGTTTTTT

V: TRBV28
size: -
J: TRBJ2-7
D: -
CDR3: CASIYRDSPYEQYF
DNA: TGTGCCAGCATCTACCGGGACTCACCCTACGAGCAGTACTTC

V: TRBV28
size: -
J: TRBJ2-1
D: TRBD2
CDR3: CASRTGTSGRASYNEQFF
DNA: TGTGCCAGCAGAACCGGGACTAGCGGGAGGGCGTCCTACAATGAGCAGTTCTTC

V: TRBV19
size: -
J: TRBJ2-3
D: TRBD2
CDR3: CASSIRREASDTQYF
DNA: TGTGCCAGTAGTATAAGGCGGGAGGCATCAGATACGCAGTATTTT

V: TRBV4-1
size: -
J: TRBJ1-5
D: -
CDR3: CASSQSRKADPQPQHF
DNA: TGCGCCAGCAGCCAATCAAGGAAGGCAGATCCTCAGCCCCAGCATTTT

V: TRBV28
size: -
J: TRBJ2-7
D: -
CDR3: CATLSGVVSYEQYF
DNA: TGTGCCACCCTTTCGGGGGTAGTGAGCTACGAGCAGTACTTC

V: TRBV12-2
size: -
J: TRBJ1-2
D: -
CDR3: CASRLGQGRYGYTF
DNA: TGTGCAAGTCGCTTAGGCCAGGGGAGGTATGGCTACACCTTC

V: TRBV11-2
size: -
J: TRBJ2-7
D: -
CDR3: CASSLETGAYEQYF
DNA: TGTGCCAGCAGCTTAGAGACAGGAGCCTACGAGCAGTACTTC

V: TRBV28
size: -
J: TRBJ2-2
D: -
CDR3: CASSFRTEINTGELFF
DNA: TGTGCCAGCAGCTTTCGCACAGAGATTAACACCGGGGAGCTGTTTTTT

V: TRBV29-1
size: few
J: TRBJ1-1
D: -
CDR3: CSVGWGHEAFF
DNA: TGCAGCGTTGGGTGGGGGCATGAAGCTTTCTTT

V: TRBV6-1
size: -
J: TRBJ2-7
D: -
CDR3: CASSEYRGDTYEQYF
DNA: TGTGCCAGCAGTGAATATAGGGGGGATACTTACGAGCAGTACTTC